Listed below are T cell receptor beta chains from one sample, sequenced in a study of T cells in Graves' hyperthyroidism and ophthalmopathy. One entry per CDR3 protein, called by TCRdb with MiXCR from the multiplex PCR reads. This table holds under 350,000 distinct CDR3 sequences, around a sixth found once. The sample taken for sequencing was blood. The source is a woman between 50 and 59 years old with Graves' hyperthyroidism. The CDR3 runs from the conserved cysteine through the conserved F or W. A D gene is named only where the DNA matches it firmly. Clone size is not always given. Where it is, it says once, few, many or a class for expanded clones.

J gene,D gene,clone size,V gene,CDR3 protein,CDR3 DNA
TRBJ2-5,NA,few,TRBV6-2/TRBV6-3,CASSYGGFLRETQYF,TGTGCCAGCAGTTACGGCGGTTTTCTTAGGGAGACCCAGTACTTC
TRBJ2-1,NA,many,TRBV28,CASSLSASYNEQFF,TGTGCCAGCAGTTTATCGGCCTCCTACAATGAGCAGTTCTTC
TRBJ1-1,NA,NA,TRBV2,CASNFYLGTEAFF,TGTGCCAGCAACTTTTACCTAGGGACTGAAGCTTTCTTT
TRBJ2-7,TRBD1,NA,TRBV7-9,CASSPRQGETPYEQYF,TGTGCCAGCAGCCCGCGACAGGGCGAAACCCCCTACGAGCAGTACTTC
TRBJ2-1,NA,NA,TRBV20-1,CSALSYNEQLF,TGCAGTGCCCTCTCCTACAATGAGCAGCTCTTC
TRBJ2-7,NA,many,TRBV28,CASSLLPDEQYF,TGTGCCAGCAGTTTGCTGCCCGACGAGCAGTACTTC
TRBJ1-3,NA,NA,TRBV7-2,CASSLGLGESSGNTIYF,TGTGCCAGCAGCTTAGGTCTGGGGGAAAGCTCTGGAAACACCATATATTTT
TRBJ2-1,NA,NA,TRBV27,CASSFAGLTYNEQFF,TGTGCCAGCAGTTTCGCGGGACTCACATACAATGAGCAGTTCTTC
TRBJ1-2,NA,NA,TRBV4-1,CASSQDEKNYGYTF,TGCGCCAGCAGCCAAGACGAGAAAAACTATGGCTACACCTTC
TRBJ2-3,TRBD2,few,TRBV24-1,CATSDLEGGAGGTDTQYF,TGTGCCACCAGTGATTTGGAGGGTGGAGCGGGAGGCACAGATACGCAGTATTTT
TRBJ2-1,TRBD1,NA,TRBV7-6,CASSSPTGDLFF,TGTGCCAGCAGCTCACCGACAGGGGATTTGTTCTTC
TRBJ2-3,NA,NA,TRBV29-1,CSVEPNTDTQYF,TGCAGCGTTGAACCTAACACAGATACGCAGTATTTT
TRBJ2-1,NA,many,TRBV3-1,CASSQGTSHHYNEQFF,TGTGCCAGCAGCCAAGGTACTAGTCACCACTACAATGAGCAGTTCTTC
TRBJ2-1,NA,few,TRBV20-1,CSAAPWTARGNEQFF,TGCAGTGCCGCTCCTTGGACGGCCCGGGGCAATGAGCAGTTCTTC
TRBJ2-7,TRBD1,NA,TRBV6-1,CASSDFGQGWHEQYF,TGTGCCAGCAGTGACTTCGGACAGGGATGGCACGAGCAGTACTTC
TRBJ2-2,TRBD2,many,TRBV10-3,CAMERGRGTGELFF,TGTGCCATGGAGCGGGGGCGGGGCACCGGGGAGCTGTTTTTT
TRBJ2-7,NA,few,TRBV7-3,CASHAGKQGFYEQYF,TGTGCCAGCCATGCGGGGAAACAGGGTTTCTACGAGCAGTACTTC
TRBJ2-3,NA,few,TRBV7-9,CASSPTSYTQYF,TGTGCCAGCAGCCCGACCAGTTATACGCAGTATTTT
TRBJ2-5,TRBD1,NA,TRBV3-1,CASSQVTGPAETQYF,TGTGCCAGCAGCCAAGTGACAGGGCCTGCAGAGACCCAGTACTTC
TRBJ1-2,NA,many,TRBV6-1,CASSEDYIGGSYTF,TGTGCCAGCAGTGAGGATTATATCGGGGGCAGCTACACCTTC
TRBJ2-7,NA,many,TRBV28,CASSRSEGDLSYEQYF,TGTGCCAGCAGTAGGTCGGAGGGAGACTTATCCTACGAGCAGTACTTC
TRBJ1-4,TRBD1,NA,TRBV28,CASSADRGAGEKLFF,TGTGCCAGCAGTGCCGACAGGGGGGCGGGTGAAAAACTGTTTTTT
TRBJ2-3,TRBD1,few,TRBV7-3,CASSLTGGTGDTQYF,TGTGCCAGCAGCTTGACAGGGGGCACGGGCGATACGCAGTATTTT
TRBJ1-1,NA,NA,TRBV20-1,CSAGDRLGGNTEAFF,TGCAGTGCTGGAGATCGTCTCGGCGGGAACACTGAAGCTTTCTTT
TRBJ2-3,TRBD2,many,TRBV12-3/TRBV12-4,CASSLSLAGDTQYF,TGTGCCAGCAGTTTATCTCTAGCGGGAGATACGCAGTATTTT
TRBJ1-2,NA,few,TRBV6-1,CAFAWGGNGYTF,TGTGCCTTCGCCTGGGGGGGAAATGGCTACACCTTC